Listed below are T cell receptor beta chains from one sample, sequenced in a study of T cells in Graves' hyperthyroidism and ophthalmopathy. MiXCR, applied by TCRdb to the multiplex PCR reads, yields one record per CDR3 protein. The sample yields around 610,000 distinct CDR3 sequences, roughly 14% seen once. Sequenced sample: blood. These receptor sequences come from a woman aged 40-49 years with Graves' ophthalmopathy. CDR3s include the opening cysteine and the closing phenylalanine or tryptophan. The D gene is left open where the match is weak. Not every row has a clone size; where given, it reads once, few, many or a size class.

J | V | D | size | DNA | CDR3
TRBJ2-7 | TRBV10-3 | TRBD2 | many | TGTGCCATCGGGGAATGGACCCAGGGACTAGCGGGTAACTACGAGCAGTACTTC | CAIGEWTQGLAGNYEQYF
TRBJ1-5 | TRBV2 | TRBD1 | few | TGTGCCAGCAGTGAAGAGGGGACAGGGGGCGATCAGCCCCAGCATTTT | CASSEEGTGGDQPQHF
TRBJ2-4 | TRBV7-2 | - | few | TGTGCCAGCAGCTTAGGGCCGGGGGAGATTCAGTACTTC | CASSLGPGEIQYF
TRBJ1-1 | TRBV6-1 | TRBD1 | - | TGTGCCAGCAGTCGTAACAGGGGGCGTCGCACTGAAGCTTTCTTT | CASSRNRGRRTEAFF
TRBJ2-2 | TRBV15 | - | many | TGTGCCACCAGCAGAGAGTATATAGCGGACAACACCGGGGAGCTGTTTTTT | CATSREYIADNTGELFF
TRBJ2-2 | TRBV19 | TRBD1 | many | TGTGCCACGCTACAGGGGCTCGGGTACACCGGGGAGCTGTTTTTT | CATLQGLGYTGELFF
TRBJ1-2 | TRBV6-1 | TRBD1 | many | TGTGCCGGCACAGGGGCCTATGGCTACACCTTC | CAGTGAYGYTF
TRBJ1-2 | TRBV18 | - | - | TGTGCCAGCTCATCGGACAGATTTAACTATGGCTACACCTTC | CASSSDRFNYGYTF
TRBJ2-7 | TRBV20-1 | TRBD1 | - | TGCAGTGCTAGGGGACAGACCTACGAGCAGTACTTC | CSARGQTYEQYF
TRBJ1-5 | TRBV6-1 | TRBD1 | many | TGTGCCAGCAGTCTAAGTGGGACAGCAAATCAGCCCCAGCATTTT | CASSLSGTANQPQHF
TRBJ1-1 | TRBV7-2 | - | many | TGTGCCAGCAGCCCCTTTGGCGGCGGGGGCACTGAAGCTTTCTTT | CASSPFGGGGTEAFF
TRBJ2-7 | TRBV29-1 | - | few | TGCAGCGTCAGGGGGGGGGAATTCTCCTACGAGCAGTACTTC | CSVRGGEFSYEQYF
TRBJ1-2 | TRBV29-1 | - | many | TGCAGCGTTGAAGATCACTGGACGCTGGATGCTAACTATGGCTACACCTTC | CSVEDHWTLDANYGYTF
TRBJ2-7 | TRBV29-1 | - | many | TGCAGCGTTGAGGGCAGTCCTTTCTCCTACGAGCAGTACTTC | CSVEGSPFSYEQYF
TRBJ2-7 | TRBV6-2/TRBV6-3 | - | many | TGTGCCAGCAGTTACTCCACAGAAGGGCGCACAACCTACGAGCAGTACTTC | CASSYSTEGRTTYEQYF
TRBJ1-2 | TRBV24-1 | - | many | TGTGCCACCAGTGACCCAGGGGTCTCTACCGCCGGGGGGAACTATGGCTACACCTTC | CATSDPGVSTAGGNYGYTF
TRBJ1-5 | TRBV5-1 | - | many | TGCGCCAGCAGCCGTAGGGGGGATCAGCCCCAGCATTTT | CASSRRGDQPQHF
TRBJ2-7 | TRBV27 | - | many | TGTGCCAGCAGTTCATTTACAGGGATTCAGGGGAGCGAGCAGTACTTC | CASSSFTGIQGSEQYF
TRBJ2-6 | TRBV11-2 | TRBD1 | few | TGTGCCAGCAGCTTGACAGGGAATCCCTCTGGGGCCAACGTCCTGACTTTC | CASSLTGNPSGANVLTF
TRBJ2-1 | TRBV13 | TRBD1 | many | TGTGCCAGCAGCCCAGAGGGACAGGGATACAATGAGCAGTTCTTC | CASSPEGQGYNEQFF
TRBJ2-2 | TRBV28 | - | - | TGTGCCAGCACCGGGGGTAGTACGAACACCGGGGAGCTGTTTTTT | CASTGGSTNTGELFF
TRBJ2-1 | TRBV12-3/TRBV12-4 | TRBD2 | many | TGTGCCAGCAGACTAGCGGGAGTGGTCAGTGAGCAGTTCTTC | CASRLAGVVSEQFF
TRBJ2-7 | TRBV28 | TRBD2 | few | TGTGCCAGCAGCACGGCGGGGGGCCTCCAGTACTTC | CASSTAGGLQYF
TRBJ1-5 | TRBV28 | - | many | TGTGCCAGCAGGATTACAGGGCGGGGTGAGCCCCAGCATTTT | CASRITGRGEPQHF
TRBJ1-2 | TRBV27 | - | - | TGTGCCAGCAGTCCTCCCGGGTATAACTATGGCTACACCTTC | CASSPPGYNYGYTF
TRBJ2-7 | TRBV7-8 | TRBD1 | many | TGTGCCAGCAGCTTACCTAGACAGGGCCAAACTCCCTACGAGCAGTACTTC | CASSLPRQGQTPYEQYF
TRBJ2-7 | TRBV6-2/TRBV6-3 | - | many | TGTGCCAGCAGTTACTCCCAACCGCAGGGGAGAAGGGCCTACGAGCAGTACTTC | CASSYSQPQGRRAYEQYF
TRBJ1-1 | TRBV15 | - | many | TGTGCCACCAGCAGGCCTGAAGGGACCCTTGAAGCTTTCTTT | CATSRPEGTLEAFF
TRBJ2-5 | TRBV29-1 | - | many | TGCAGCGTTGGCGGAGGGGAGGAGACCCAGTACTTC | CSVGGGEETQYF
TRBJ2-2 | TRBV19 | - | many | TGTGCCAGTAAGGACAGCGCGAACACCGGGGAGCTGTTTTTT | CASKDSANTGELFF
TRBJ1-1 | TRBV5-1 | - | many | TGCGCCAGCAGCTTGGCCCCGGGGATGAACACTGAAGCTTTCTTT | CASSLAPGMNTEAFF
TRBJ2-7 | TRBV29-1 | - | many | TGCAGCGCCCGAGGGGTTAACTACGAGCAGTACTTC | CSARGVNYEQYF
TRBJ1-5 | TRBV4-1 | - | - | TGCGCCAGCAGCCAAGATATGGTGAGCAATCAGCCCCAGCATTTT | CASSQDMVSNQPQHF
TRBJ2-2 | TRBV6-5 | - | many | TGTGCCAGCAGTTACTCGGAGGGCGGGGAGCTGTTTTTT | CASSYSEGGELFF
TRBJ2-7 | TRBV7-2 | - | many | TGTGCCAGCAGCTTATTAAAGGGCCACGAGCAGTACTTC | CASSLLKGHEQYF
TRBJ2-2 | TRBV29-1 | - | many | TGCAGCGTCAGACGAGATAGCGGTGCCGGGGAGCTGTTTTTT | CSVRRDSGAGELFF
TRBJ2-6 | TRBV2 | - | many | TGTGCCAGCAGGAGGAGGGTCGGGACACTATTCTCTGGGGCCAACGTCCTGACTTTC | CASRRRVGTLFSGANVLTF
TRBJ2-7 | TRBV7-3 | TRBD2 | - | TGTGCCAGCAGTGAAAACTTAGCGGGTTCCGTCTACGAGCAGTACTTC | CASSENLAGSVYEQYF
TRBJ2-5 | TRBV6-2/TRBV6-3 | TRBD2 | many | TGTGCCAGCAGAACTAGCGGGAGGGAGGCGGAGACCCAGTACTTC | CASRTSGREAETQYF
TRBJ1-5 | TRBV28 | - | many | TGTGCCACAACTAACAGCAATCAGCCCCAGCATTTT | CATTNSNQPQHF
TRBJ1-2 | TRBV7-2 | TRBD1 | few | TGTGCCAGCAGCCCCTGGACAGGGCCGGGACGAGGCTACACCTTC | CASSPWTGPGRGYTF
TRBJ1-1 | TRBV12-3/TRBV12-4 | - | - | TGTGCCAGCAGTTTAGGCCGGGTGAAAGCTTTCTTT | CASSLGRVKAFF
TRBJ1-2 | TRBV7-9 | - | - | TGTGCCAGCAGCTTACTGTCCGGGTTAAACTATGGCTACACCTTC | CASSLLSGLNYGYTF
TRBJ2-7 | TRBV5-1 | - | many | TGCGCCAGCAGCTTGGGTCTATCCTGCGGGTGTTCCTACGAGCAGTACTTC | CASSLGLSCGCSYEQYF
TRBJ1-1 | TRBV20-1 | TRBD1 | - | TGCAGTGTTAAGGACAGGGCCGGGAGGGCTGAAGCTTTCTTT | CSVKDRAGRAEAFF